This T cell receptor (beta chain) was identified in a study of cytomegalovirus exposure and HLA in healthy donors (dated by TCRdb to about 2017). Turning to the overall study: An earlier analysis of approximately 640 of the donors reported 250 to 350 Gb of sequence data and 120 million or so unique TCR beta sequences from 150 million to 200 million T cells. An early release that covered around 590 HLA-typed donors contained 300 to 350 gigabases of sequencing data and 85 million to 100 million unique TCR sequences. The genetic ancestry cluster associated with self-reported Caucasian donors included 70% to 85% of the 398 genotyped donors. The aim of the study was to test whether cataloging public T cell receptors could identify signatures of past pathogen exposure. The study used immunosequencing to profile the T cell repertoires of 670 or so subjects and linked those repertoires to cytomegalovirus serostatus. Along with the roughly 710-subject first cohort, a separate validation cohort of over a hundred different subjects was used. The study combined high-throughput TCR immunosequencing, statistical association of individual TCRs with disease status, and machine learning to predict cytomegalovirus infection status. A later analysis re-analyzed previously published TCR beta repertoires from roughly 690 donors and added high-resolution HLA genotyping to study TCR occurrence patterns. Rather than using new phenotypic data, the later analysis identified candidate immune exposures from TCR beta sequences and from how often those sequences occurred across donors. In an earlier analysis of a few hundred of the donors, high-throughput TCR beta sequencing was used to judge whether each TCR beta V gene segment behaved as functional or pseudogenic. Donor age, sex, ethnicity and CMV serostatus were compiled alongside the repertoire data. A later genetic analysis used genome-wide SNP genotypes for about three fifths of the roughly 700 donors, treating that subset as a discovery cohort. Every repertoire in the discovery cohort had been generated on one and the same sequencing platform. Both class I and class II loci were covered by HLA typing, at four-digit resolution. The number of donors typed differed by locus, with roughly 629-640 for A, B, C, DRB1 and DQB1, about 500 for DQA1, 600 to 610 for DPA1, and 472 for DPB1. Because of strong linkage in the cohort, roughly five DR-DQ haplotypes were treated as single units for association and clustering. On average, around 230,000 unique TCR beta nucleotide sequences were sequenced per donor among about 400 genotyped donors of the cohort, with about 19% of those sequences being non-productive. Findings and caveats that apply to the study as a whole: The earlier analysis of nearly 600 of the donors excluded over 15 rarely observed V segments, including chromosome 9 orphons, because counts were too low. In a later analysis, TCR association rates were found to vary across HLA loci, with the most associated TCRs seen for DRB1 alleles and the fewest for HLA-C alleles. Correlated functional status among segregating V segments might reflect linkage disequilibrium, but an unknown experimental factor could not be ruled out. A cluster of highly shared sequence variants was judged likely to be a technical artifact of the sequencing pipeline. The cohort was sequenced for TCR beta chains only, and without alpha or paired-chain data the features that could be detected were limited. The study gave a list of some 150 TCR beta chains associated with cytomegalovirus. The authors suggested that the approach could potentially be generalized to other disease states and immunological phenotypes. In vitro tests confirmed that a few of the cytomegalovirus-associated TCR beta chains recognize cytomegalovirus antigens. Specific HLA alleles were associated with 15,000 to 20,000 TCR beta sequences at a false discovery rate of 0.05 in a later analysis. When HLA alleles, especially DR and DQ, strongly co-occurred, attributing TCR associations to individual alleles was difficult. The only immune exposure information available for the cohort was CMV serostatus. A further reported finding was that TCR beta sequences accurately predicted the HLA-A and HLA-B alleles for most subjects in the first cohort. The classifier was reported to diagnose cytomegalovirus status with high specificity and sensitivity in both the original and validation cohorts. Across donors, most TCR sequences were observed very rarely, whereas some public TCRs were present in many individuals. The presence/absence analyses assumed that sequencing depth was roughly uniform across donors, and that assumption may not be true. A later genetic analysis reported fewer N-insertions in productive TCRs among donors in an Asian-associated ancestry cluster than the roughly 700-donor mean. Because the 87-base-pair reads could not distinguish some IMGT-functional V segments, including TRBV6-2 and TRBV6-3, those segments were excluded. In a later analysis, most CMV-associated TCR beta chains were found to appear HLA-restricted, with HLA associations seemingly driven largely by CMV exposure. An earlier analysis of around 500 of the donors showed that most TCR beta V segments appeared in productive rearrangements either about 87% or about 30% of the time, which broadly matched IMGT annotations. Because HLA typing was missing for some donors at each locus, association tests included only the typed subset. In a later genetic analysis, a missense DCLRE1C variant was associated with V-gene and J-gene trimming of TCR beta chains, and the association was replicated in an independent cohort. In a later analysis, HLA-associated TCR beta chains showed more clonal expansion and lower generation probabilities than non-associated chains that were equally common. According to a later analysis, parvovirus B19, influenza, CMV and Epstein-Barr virus appeared linked to several top co-occurrence clusters.

As concerns this clone: This receptor's antigen is unknown. Per-base qualities were not stored, and no clone one base away is much larger.

In total, 630 or so healthy bone marrow donors made up the cohort. Cohort members were all nominally healthy when sampled, although unrecorded immune exposures were likely present. The donor tested CMV seropositive and was one of the 289 seropositive cohort members. A peripheral blood sample was provided by each donor, and peripheral blood mononuclear cells were used for TCR beta sequencing. Genomic DNA extraction from the blood cell samples was performed with the Qiagen DNeasy Blood Extraction Kit. Libraries were prepared through the immunoSEQ multiplex PCR assay. For the multiplex PCR, a mixture combining 60 forward primers for TCR Vbeta segments and 13 reverse primers for TCR Jbeta segments was used. The CDR3 region of rearranged TCR beta genes was amplified from genomic DNA with a multiplex PCR assay. The Illumina HiSeq System was used to sequence the amplified TCR beta libraries as 87-base-pair reads. As for the authors' bioinformatics: In a later analysis, roughly 80 million unique TCR beta chains were counted across the 666 repertoires, and about 9.9 million of these chains were shared by at least two donors. To remove PCR and sequencing errors, raw reads were error-corrected and collapsed into unique sequences using a nearest-neighbor algorithm that merged closely related sequences. Alignment of CDR3 sequences to IMGT reference sequences was used to assign V, D and J gene segments. For a sequence to be retained, at least a six-nucleotide match to both a V gene segment and a J gene segment was required. A rearrangement counted as productive if the CDR3 had no stop codons and remained in frame with V and J, and every other rearrangement counted as non-productive. CDR3 was defined according to IMGT convention as the region running from the second conserved V-encoded cysteine to the conserved J-encoded phenylalanine. The earlier analysis of some 550 of the donors excluded any sequence lacking an unambiguous match to a single V gene segment. In an earlier analysis of some 590 of the donors, V segments were called functional above 56.7% productive rearrangements and were called segregating when the between-donor standard deviation exceeded 5%. A statistical classification framework was built for diagnosing cytomegalovirus status from the catalog of TCR beta chain sequences. A later analysis assigned V and J genes by comparing TCR nucleotide sequences with IMGT/GENE-DB human TR gene sequences. A later analysis assigned CDR3 sequences and most-parsimonious VDJ recombination scenarios with the TCRdist pipeline. A later analysis defined each TCR beta chain by its CDR3 amino acid sequence plus V-gene family, and excluded reads lacking a unique V-gene family. To address suspected cross-contamination and a sequencing artifact, a later analysis removed a few hundred highly shared, low-generation-probability nucleotide sequences. In a later analysis, a clonal expansion index for each public chain was calculated from normalized within-repertoire ranks of inferred template counts. Generation probabilities in a later analysis came from a VDJ recombination model fitted to out-of-frame rearrangements, and those results were checked against IGoR. Hypergeometric tests were used in a later analysis to score TCR-TCR, TCR-HLA and TCR-CMV co-occurrence, with a repertoire-size bias correction applied to the TCR pairs. In a later analysis, false discovery rates were estimated by permuting HLA or CMV assignments 20 times. In a later analysis, co-occurring TCRs were grouped with DBSCAN, and TCRdist sequence similarity was added when clustering was performed within HLA-allele-positive subsets. Repertoires with fewer than 30,000 or more than 120,000 public chains were left out of co-occurrence clustering, as were about 5 repertoires with anomalous nucleotide sharing. Imported from immuneACCESS, the table was reduced by TCRdb to in-frame sequences with V and J called. These copies leave out some clones; in studies compared against another copy, an unresolved V gene accounts for under half, and the cause of the remainder is not known. V and J calls and clone size are copied from that table; D and trimming were computed from the DNA. For this sample the table gives about 200,000 clones, of which roughly 80% were detected only once. The ten top clones hold 6.5% of the sample.

As encoded in the germline V gene (reference sequence), CDR1 is SEHNR while CDR2 is FQNEAQ. Trimming removed 5 bases from V and 3 bases from J, leaving 10 bases between the germline ends. The CDR3 holds 14 amino acids from the cysteine to the phenylalanine. The only DNA kept is the CDR3, 42 bases in frame from the first base. The sequencing sample was made of PBMCs. This TCR was sampled from a woman in her forties or fifties in good health and CMV-seropositive. The sequence is built from TRBV7-9 and TRBJ2-2; the D gene is perhaps TRBD2, from 5 matching bases. The CDR3 loop reads CASSKDSHTGELFF. At the DNA level, the sequence is TGTGCCAGCAGCAAGGACTCACACACCGGGGAGCTGTTTTTT.